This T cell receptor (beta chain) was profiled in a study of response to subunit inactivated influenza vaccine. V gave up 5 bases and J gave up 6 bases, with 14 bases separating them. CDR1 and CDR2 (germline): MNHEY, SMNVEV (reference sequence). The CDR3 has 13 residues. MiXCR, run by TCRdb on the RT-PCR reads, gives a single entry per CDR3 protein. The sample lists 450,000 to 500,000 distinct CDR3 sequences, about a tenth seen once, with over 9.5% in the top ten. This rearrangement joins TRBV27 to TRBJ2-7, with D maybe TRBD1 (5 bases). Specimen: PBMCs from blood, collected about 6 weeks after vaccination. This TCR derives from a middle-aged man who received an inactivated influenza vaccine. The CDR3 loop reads CASSSDIRGEQYF. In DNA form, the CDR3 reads TGTGCCAGCAGTAGCGACATTAGGGGCGAGCAGTACTTC.